The 30 T cell receptor beta chains in this list originate from one sample, sequenced in a study of beta chain features in type 1 diabetes. The investigators reverse transcribed all of the isolated RNA, so they sequenced expressed TCRB transcripts. Assay used: immunoSEQ multiplex PCR; TCRdb lists only in-frame clones, some missing. The sample yields a few hundred thousand clones, over 13% seen once. The specimen was naive CD4+ T cells from blood. All receptors derive from a woman younger than 35 in good health.

The V gene is TRBV5-1, the J gene TRBJ2-5, with 7 positions matching TRBD2. The V gene end was trimmed by 0 bases and the J gene end by 7 bases; junction bases not matched to a gene: 6. The CDR3 is made up of 14 amino acids. Germline loops: CDR1 SGHRS, CDR2 YFSETQ. The CDR3 loop reads CASSLALGEGTQYF. In nucleotides, the CDR3 is TGCGCCAGCAGCTTGGCCTTAGGGGAGGGGACCCAGTACTTC.

The chain joins TRBV5-4 to TRBJ2-5; 13 bases line up with TRBD2. Trimming removed 5 bases from V and 5 bases from J; junction bases left unmatched: 6. This CDR3 has 15 amino acids. Germline CDR1 SGHNT, CDR2 YYREEE (reference sequence). The CDR3 sequence is CASRPTSGREETQYF. In DNA form, the CDR3 reads TGTGCCAGCAGACCTACTAGCGGGAGGGAGGAGACCCAGTACTTC.

This clone was detected only a few times. This chain uses TRBV7-2 with TRBJ1-5; D may be TRBD1 (6 bases). V shed 5 bases and J shed 0 bases, with 14 bases lying between them. The CDR3 spans 16 residues. The germline V gene has CDR1 SGHTA and CDR2 FQGNSA. The CDR3 DNA reads TGTGCCAGCAGCCCCGGCACAGGGAATAGCAATCAGCCCCAGCATTTT. Translating it yields CASSPGTGNSNQPQHF.

The chain has TRBV30 and TRBJ2-3; 9 bases are shared with TRBD2. V shed 0 bases and J 0 bases; nucleotides not matched to a gene: 4. The CDR3 is made up of 16 amino acids. Germline values: CDR1 GTSNPN, CDR2 SVGIG (reference sequence). CDR3 residues: CAWSVWLAGSTDTQYF. The CDR3 DNA reads TGTGCCTGGAGTGTATGGCTAGCGGGAAGCACAGATACGCAGTATTTT.

In DNA form, the CDR3 reads TGTGCCAGCCCCCGGAGCGGGAGGAATACCGGGGAGCTGTTTTTT. This codes for CASPRSGRNTGELFF. The chain uses TRBV9 and TRBJ2-2; 9 positions match TRBD2. Trimming removed 7 bases from V and 5 bases from J; junction bases left unmatched: 9. The CDR3 is made up of 15 amino acids. Per the germline V gene, CDR1 is SGDLS and CDR2 is YYNGEE.

The rearrangement uses TRBV4-1 and TRBJ2-1; TRBD1 aligns across 9 bases. The CDR3 runs to 19 residues. CDR1 and CDR2 (germline): MGHRA, YSYEKL. V shed 0 bases and J 5 bases; nucleotides not matched to a gene: 14. The CDR3 bases are TGCGCCAGCAGCCAAGATCTCGCTACGACAGGGGGGAAAAACAATGAGCAGTTCTTC. Its translation: CASSQDLATTGGKNNEQFF.

The rearrangement uses TRBV7-2 and TRBJ2-2; a possible D gene is TRBD2 (6 bases). The CDR3 covers 16 residues. Germline loops: CDR1 SGHTA, CDR2 FQGNSA. The V end lost 0 bases, the J end lost 1 base, and 9 bases lay between the germline ends. The CDR3 protein is CASSLAGGLNTGELFF. The CDR3 bases are TGTGCCAGCAGCTTAGCGGGAGGATTGAACACCGGGGAGCTGTTTTTT.

This sequence joins TRBV30 and TRBJ2-1, with TRBD2 matching over 13 bases. CDR1 is GTSNPN and CDR2 is SVGIG in the germline V gene (reference sequence). This CDR3 contains 17 residues. V shed 1 base, J shed 7 bases, and the junction held 10 bases outside the gene matches. CDR3 sequence reads: CAWSGLAGGITGNEQFF. Here the CDR3 DNA reads TGTGCCTGGAGTGGACTAGCGGGAGGAATAACGGGGAATGAGCAGTTCTTC. Based on the CDR3 plus reference TRBV30 and TRBJ2-1, the full variable domain is SQTIHQWPATLVQPVGSPLSLECTVEGTSNPNLYWYRQAAGRGLQLLFYSVGIGQISSEVPQNLSASRPQDRQFILSSKKLLLSDSGFYLCAWSGLAGGITGNEQFFGPGTRLTVL.

DNA for the CDR3: TGTGCCAGCAGCCAAGACCGGGGGATAGTCTTTTACGAGGACTATGGCTACACCTTC. This codes for CASSQDRGIVFYEDYGYTF. The gene calls are TRBV4-2 and TRBJ1-2; a weak D match, TRBD1 (5 bases). Trimming stripped 0 bases from V and 3 bases from J, with 23 bases between. This CDR3 region has 19 residues. CDR1 LGHNA and CDR2 YNFKEQ come from the germline V gene.

Only a few counts were recorded for this clone. The chain couples TRBV10-3 to TRBJ2-7; the match to TRBD1 covers 8 bases. V was clipped by 0 bases and J by 4 bases; unmatched bases: 5. Germline CDR1 ENHRY, CDR2 SYGVKD. The CDR3 is 15 residues long. The CDR3 DNA reads TGTGCCATCAGTGAGTCCCAGGGGGCGAAATACGAGCAGTACTTC. Translating gives CAISESQGAKYEQYF.

This clone was seen a handful of times. This chain links TRBV29-1 with TRBJ1-2; D is ambiguous. The CDR3 length is 11 residues. Germline assignment: CDR1 SQVTM and CDR2 ANQGSEA. Trimming left V 3 bases short and J 8 bases short, with 10 bases between. The CDR3 protein is CSVDVGYGYTF. The CDR3, as DNA: TGCAGCGTTGACGTCGGGTACGGCTACACCTTC.

The chain carries TRBV28 and TRBJ2-7; D is undetermined. This CDR3 has 11 residues. V was pared by 4 bases and J by 3 bases, with 4 bases between. Germline assignment: CDR1 MDHEN and CDR2 SYDVKM. The CDR3 DNA follows: TGTGCCAGCAGTTCGGTCTACGAGCAGTACTTC. Translated: CASSSVYEQYF. The full variable domain, with the rest looked up from reference TRBV28 and TRBJ2-7, is DVKVTQSSRYLVKRTGEKVFLECVQDMDHENMFWYRQDPGLGLRLIYFSYDVKMKEKGDIPEGYSVSREKKERFSLILESASTNQTSMYLCASSSVYEQYFGPGTRLTVT.

V gene TRBV29-1 combines with J gene TRBJ1-1; D uncertain. The CDR3 totals 13 residues. CDR1 is SQVTM, CDR2 ANQGSEA, per germline. Trimming left V 1 base short and J 2 bases short, with 8 bases between. CDR3 DNA: TGCAGCGTTGAAGGCCGGTTTAACACTGAAGCTTTCTTT. This gives the protein CSVEGRFNTEAFF.

This clone was seen a handful of times. The chain couples TRBV23-1 to TRBJ2-3; D perhaps matches TRBD2 (6 bases). TRBV23-1 counts as an open reading frame of uncertain function. V dropped 0 bases and J dropped 2 bases, with 18 bases sitting between them. This CDR3 has 18 residues. CDR3 loop: CASSQSWRSREITDTQYF. The CDR3 bases are TGCGCCAGCAGTCAATCTTGGAGATCCCGGGAGATCACAGATACGCAGTATTTT.

This clone was seen a handful of times. The chain recombines TRBV29-1 with TRBJ1-5, with D perhaps matching TRBD1 (6 bases). The V end was cut by 6 bases, the J end by 3 bases, with 9 bases between. The CDR3 is 12 amino acids. Germline lookup yields CDR1 SQVTM and CDR2 ANQGSEA. The CDR3 here is CSVRTANQPQHF. The DNA of the CDR3 is TGCAGCGTCCGGACAGCCAATCAGCCCCAGCATTTT.

This clone was recorded only once. This rearrangement joins TRBV30 to TRBJ2-1; TRBD2 might be the D (5 bases). Germline loops: CDR1 GTSNPN, CDR2 SVGIG (reference sequence). The CDR3 spans 16 residues. The V end lost 3 bases, the J end lost 5 bases, and 20 bases lay between the germline ends. CDR3 loop: CAWSPTRTGTNNEQFF. The CDR3 nucleotides read TGTGCCTGGAGCCCGACCCGAACGGGAACGAACAATGAGCAGTTCTTC.

This clone has more than one count but fewer than ten. The chain recombines TRBV19 with TRBJ1-1; D is unresolved. Germline CDR1 and CDR2: LNHDA and SQIVND (reference sequence). CDR3 length equals 12 residues. The V end lost 5 bases, the J end lost 1 base, and 5 bases lay between the germline ends. CDR3 region: CASSEQNTEAFF. The CDR3 DNA follows: TGTGCCAGTAGTGAACAGAACACTGAAGCTTTCTTT.

This clone was seen a handful of times. The chain is built from TRBV7-9 and TRBJ2-6, with TRBD1 matching over 7 bases. In germline, CDR1 is SEHNR, CDR2 FQNEAQ (reference sequence). The CDR3 extends over 18 amino acids. Trimming took 5 bases from V and 4 from J; bases not matched to a gene: 14. CDR3 sequence: CASSPIGQGVAGANVLTF. The CDR3 bases are TGTGCCAGCAGCCCCATTGGGCAGGGGGTAGCGGGGGCCAACGTCCTGACTTTC.

The chain carries TRBV10-3 and TRBJ1-2, with a weak D call TRBD1 (6 bases). V gave up 4 bases and J gave up 8 bases, with 11 bases separating them. The CDR3 is 12 residues long. Per germline, CDR1 ENHRY and CDR2 SYGVKD. In DNA form, the CDR3 reads TGTGCCATCAGTGCTGGGGGCGAGGGCTACACCTTC. Residues: CAISAGGEGYTF.

The chain is built from TRBV29-1 and TRBJ2-1; TRBD1 matches 12 bases. Germline assignment: CDR1 SQVTM and CDR2 ANQGSEA. The CDR3 covers 13 residues. Trimming at V came to 6 bases and at J to 5 bases, leaving 2 bases not matched to a gene. CDR3 DNA sequence: TGCAGCGTGGGGGACAGGGGGCACAATGAGCAGTTCTTC. Its translation: CSVGDRGHNEQFF.

V gene TRBV28 combines with J gene TRBJ2-7; the D is unclear. Trimming took 6 bases from V and 2 from J, leaving 11 bases between them. CDR1 and CDR2 from the germline V gene are MDHEN and SYDVKM. The CDR3 loop spans 13 amino acids. The CDR3 sequence is CASSRLFTYEQYF. In DNA form, the CDR3 reads TGTGCCAGCAGCCGACTCTTCACCTACGAGCAGTACTTC. Full variable domain (rest looked up from reference TRBV28 and TRBJ2-7): DVKVTQSSRYLVKRTGEKVFLECVQDMDHENMFWYRQDPGLGLRLIYFSYDVKMKEKGDIPEGYSVSREKKERFSLILESASTNQTSMYLCASSRLFTYEQYFGPGTRLTVT.

This clone was found a few times. This rearrangement joins TRBV5-1 to TRBJ1-4; D might be TRBD1 (5 bases). Germline V gene sequence: CDR1 SGHRS, CDR2 YFSETQ. V was shortened by 5 bases and J by 0 bases, with 8 bases between the two germline ends. The CDR3 loop spans 14 amino acids. The CDR3 DNA reads TGCGCCAGCAGTCAGACAGCAACTAATGAAAAACTGTTTTTT. Translation gives CASSQTATNEKLFF.

This clone was seen only a few times. This rearrangement joins TRBV4-3 to TRBJ2-5; 13 nucleotides align to TRBD2. Trimming removed 4 bases from V and 12 bases from J; junction bases left unmatched: 14. Germline V gives CDR1 LGHNA, CDR2 YSLEER. The CDR3 runs 16 residues. CDR3 in amino acids: CASSRVWTSGSLGEYF. Here the CDR3 DNA reads TGCGCCAGCAGCCGGGTGTGGACTAGCGGGAGCCTCGGGGAGTACTTC.

V usage is TRBV2 and J usage is TRBJ2-1, with 13 bases identical to TRBD2. The germline gives CDR1 SNHLY, CDR2 FYNNEI. V was clipped by 8 bases and J by 10 bases; unmatched bases: 11. This CDR3 is built from 15 residues. Here the CDR3 DNA reads TGTGCCAGCGGGCTACTAGCGGGAGGGCAAGGAGAGCAGTTCTTC. Protein product: CASGLLAGGQGEQFF.

This clone was seen a few times. The J gene is TRBJ2-2, the V gene TRBV29-1; 9 nucleotides align to TRBD2. J was trimmed by 4 bases and V by 3 bases; bases with no gene match: 9. CDR3 length: 16 residues. Looked up from germline, CDR1 is SQVTM and CDR2 is ANQGSEA. The CDR3: CSVDPGVSGSTGELFF. The CDR3 DNA is TGCAGCGTTGACCCGGGCGTTAGCGGGAGCACCGGGGAGCTGTTTTTT.

This clone appeared a few times. The chain has TRBV5-1 and TRBJ2-3; 8 bases map to TRBD2. Per germline, CDR1 SGHRS and CDR2 YFSETQ. CDR3 length: 15 amino acids. Trimming removed 3 bases from V and 3 bases from J; junction bases left unmatched: 6. The CDR3 DNA follows: TGCGCCAGCAGCTGGAGCGGGAGAGGAACAGATACGCAGTATTTT. This gives the protein CASSWSGRGTDTQYF. Using reference TRBV5-1 and TRBJ2-3 for the parts outside the CDR3, the full variable domain is KAGVTQTPRYLIKTRGQQVTLSCSPISGHRSVSWYQQTPGQGLQFLFEYFSETQRNKGNFPGRFSGRQFSNSRSEMNVSTLELGDSALYLCASSWSGRGTDTQYFGPGTRLTVL.

This chain uses TRBV4-3 with TRBJ1-1; D is ambiguous. The germline gives CDR1 LGHNA, CDR2 YSLEER. V lost 1 base, J lost 3 bases, and 9 bases lay in between. This CDR3 contains 14 residues. CDR3: CASSQGGSYTEAFF. As DNA, the CDR3 is TGCGCCAGCAGCCAAGGCGGTTCTTACACTGAAGCTTTCTTT.

The J gene is TRBJ2-1, the V gene TRBV9, with D possibly TRBD2 on 6 matching bases. Trimming took off 4 bases at V and 5 bases at J, with 19 bases between the two ends. Germline V gene data show CDR1 as SGDLS and CDR2 as YYNGEE. There are 16 residues in the CDR3. This CDR3 is CASSPRTSFVDNEQFF. The DNA of the CDR3 is TGTGCCAGCAGCCCCCGTACTAGCTTCGTCGACAATGAGCAGTTCTTC. Together with reference TRBV9 and TRBJ2-1, the CDR3 gives the full variable domain: DSGVTQTPKHLITATGQRVTLRCSPRSGDLSVYWYQQSLDQGLQFLIQYYNGEERAKGNILERFSAQQFPDLHSELNLSSLELGDSALYFCASSPRTSFVDNEQFFGPGTRLTVL.

The chain employs TRBV6-5 and TRBJ2-3, with TRBD2 matching over 12 bases. With V trimmed by 6 bases and J by 5 bases, 6 bases remained unmatched. The CDR3 covers 15 residues. Per germline, CDR1 MNHEY and CDR2 SVGAGI. The CDR3 DNA reads as TGTGCCAGCAGGCCTAGCGGGAGGGCCGGAGATACGCAGTATTTT. Translating it yields CASRPSGRAGDTQYF.

The rearrangement joins TRBV14 to TRBJ1-2; unclear D gene. Trimming shortened V by 4 bases and J by 2 bases, and 8 bases separated the two germline ends. Germline loops: CDR1 SGHDN, CDR2 FVKESK. The CDR3 has 13 residues. The chain's CDR3 is CASSRTRNYGYTF. Written as DNA, the CDR3 is TGTGCCAGCAGCCGAACCCGGAACTATGGCTACACCTTC.